This T cell receptor beta chain is from a study of cytomegalovirus exposure and HLA in healthy donors. Whole-study findings and limits: Productive status was seen about 87% or about 30% of the time for most TCR beta V segments in an earlier analysis. A later analysis linked around 15,000 TCR beta sequences to HLA alleles at 0.05 false discovery rate. Later analysis found that TCR beta chains associated with HLA were more clonally expanded than other, equally common chains.

Use of 60 Vbeta and 13 Jbeta primers characterized the PCR. Measured with immunoSEQ multiplex PCR; TCRdb has only the in-frame clones, and not every one. The sample consists of some 120,000 clones, over 60% of them appearing once. Per the germline V gene, CDR1 is MNHEY and CDR2 is SVGAGI. There are 14 residues in the CDR3. Trimming pared 5 bases from V and 11 bases from J, leaving 21 bases between. For this clone: Its matching antigen is unknown.

This clonotype was sampled from a woman aged 60-75 years in good health and CMV-seropositive. V gene TRBV6-5 combines with J gene TRBJ1-1; no clear D gene. The sequenced sample was PBMCs. CDR3 protein: CASSERRVLQPAFF. CDR3 sequence (DNA): TGTGCCAGCAGTGAAAGACGTGTGTTACAGCCGGCTTTCTTT.